This entry describes one T cell receptor (beta chain). Its antigen is undetermined. These data come from a study of T-cell reconstitution after alpha-beta-depleted transplantation in children. Study outcomes and limitations: The high TCRbeta diversity at day 60 in some patients came from surviving recipient T cells and thymic progenitors. The origin of alpha-beta T cells about two months after transplant was reportedly several hundred expanded graft clones.

V trimming: 7 bases; J trimming: 12 bases; junction bases outside the gene matches: 17. This CDR3 is built from 14 residues. Germline V gives CDR1 MDHEN, CDR2 SYDVKM. The TCRbeta library was prepared with unique molecular identifiers. TCRdb recomputed calls from the PCR reads with MiXCR, one row per CDR3 protein. The sample carries about 1,000,000 distinct CDR3 sequences, 25% to 35% recorded once. The TCR was taken from a boy younger than two who had a stem cell transplant for SCID, so the T cells may come from the graft donor. The chain carries TRBV28 and TRBJ2-7, with TRBD2 matching over 8 bases. This material consisted of PBMCs, mostly from graft donor cells, taken 360 days after TCRalphabeta/CD19-depleted stem cell transplant. Here the CDR3 reads CASTPSPGLGPWYF. The CDR3 DNA follows: TGTGCCAGCACCCCTTCTCCGGGACTAGGCCCTTGGTACTTC.